One sample yielded the 4 T cell receptor beta chains listed below, sequenced in a study of low-dose radiotherapy and immunotherapy resistance in tumors. TRAV and TRBV primers primed cDNA for both TCRalpha and TCRbeta. The PCR that amplified TCRs ran for about 20 cycles, relying on a constant-region primer and a V-primer adapter. TCRdb processed the reads anew with MiXCR; each CDR3 protein has one entry. This table has over 65,000 distinct CDR3 sequences, 15% to 20% appearing once. Noted time point: before trial treatment. The sequencing used PBMCs, collected before treatment. These receptors were taken from a male donor with prostate cancer.

This clonotype came up many times. V and J are TRBV6-2 or TRBV6-3 and TRBJ2-3; TRBD2 matches at 9 bases. This CDR3 spans 15 amino acids. After removal of 5 bases from V and 2 bases from J, the junction contained 5 bases not matched to a gene. The V gene's germline CDR1 is MNHEY and CDR2 SVGEGT. The CDR3 DNA reads TGTGCCAGCAGTGTAGCGGGGGCCTCCACAGATACGCAGTATTTT. Translating gives CASSVAGASTDTQYF.

This clonotype was counted ten times or more. The chain combines TRBV7-9 with TRBJ2-3; D is possibly TRBD2 (7 bases). CDR3 length equals 16 residues. The germline V gene has CDR1 SEHNR and CDR2 FQNEAQ (reference sequence). The germline V and J ends were trimmed by 0 bases and 2 bases, with 12 bases remaining between them. The CDR3 DNA reads TGTGCCAGCAGCTTAGCGCAGGCGGGGGCCACAGATACGCAGTATTTT. Translated, it gives CASSLAQAGATDTQYF.

There are many counts of this clonotype. The V gene is TRBV12-3 or TRBV12-4, the J gene TRBJ1-1; no clear D. This CDR3 is 14 amino acids long. V dropped 3 bases and J dropped 0 bases, with 8 bases sitting between them. DNA of the CDR3: TGTGCCAGCAGTTTCGCGACACTGAACACTGAAGCTTTCTTT. Protein sequence: CASSFATLNTEAFF.

There are many counts of this clonotype. The rearrangement uses TRBV11-2 and TRBJ2-5; TRBD2 agrees at 9 bases. The CDR3 runs 16 residues. V shed 0 bases and J 7 bases; nucleotides not matched to a gene: 9. Per the germline V gene, CDR1 is SGHAT and CDR2 is FQNNGV. The CDR3: CASSLDRVAGVGTQYF. CDR3 bases: TGTGCCAGCAGCTTAGATCGAGTAGCGGGGGTCGGGACCCAGTACTTC.